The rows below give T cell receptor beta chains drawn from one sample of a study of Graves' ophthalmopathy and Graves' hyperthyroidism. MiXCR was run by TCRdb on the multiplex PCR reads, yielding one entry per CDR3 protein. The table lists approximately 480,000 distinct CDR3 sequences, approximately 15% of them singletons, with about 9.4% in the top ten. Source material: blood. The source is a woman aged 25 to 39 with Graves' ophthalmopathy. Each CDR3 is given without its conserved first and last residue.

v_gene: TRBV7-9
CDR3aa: ASSTGTGELF

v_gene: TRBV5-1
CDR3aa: ASSLAGVLPYEQY

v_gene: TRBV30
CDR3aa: AWRGNTGELF

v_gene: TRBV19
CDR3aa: ASLKTGRGKNIQY

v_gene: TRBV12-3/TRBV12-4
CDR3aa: ASSLHFTGGLDTEAF

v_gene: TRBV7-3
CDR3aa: ASSLLAGADTQY

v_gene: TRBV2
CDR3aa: ASRGGREIYGYT

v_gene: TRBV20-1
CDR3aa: SAPEFRSEQY

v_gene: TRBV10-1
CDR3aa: ASSETGHGYTGELF

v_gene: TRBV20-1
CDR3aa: SAGREQY

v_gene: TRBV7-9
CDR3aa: ASSFTGGWETQY

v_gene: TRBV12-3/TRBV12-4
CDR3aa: ASRPGWGGQTQY

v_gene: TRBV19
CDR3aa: TTSNQWPGGTEAF

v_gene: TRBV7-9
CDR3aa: ASSPRGSAHQETQY

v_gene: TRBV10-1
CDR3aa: ASSPQRGLGPYEQY